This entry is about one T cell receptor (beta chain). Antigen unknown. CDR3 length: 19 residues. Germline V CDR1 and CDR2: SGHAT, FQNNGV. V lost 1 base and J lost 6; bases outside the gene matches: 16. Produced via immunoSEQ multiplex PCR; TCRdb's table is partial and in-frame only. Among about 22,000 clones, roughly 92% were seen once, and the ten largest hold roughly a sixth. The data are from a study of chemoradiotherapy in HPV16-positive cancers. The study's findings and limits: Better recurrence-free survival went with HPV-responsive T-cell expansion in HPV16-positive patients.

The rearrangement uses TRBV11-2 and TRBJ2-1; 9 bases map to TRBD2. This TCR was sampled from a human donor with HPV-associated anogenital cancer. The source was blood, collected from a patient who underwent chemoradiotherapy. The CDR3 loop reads CASSLALAGFGGTGNEQFF. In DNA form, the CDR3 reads TGTGCCAGCAGCTTAGCCCTAGCGGGATTCGGTGGAACCGGCAATGAGCAGTTCTTC.